One sample yielded the 18 T cell receptor beta chains listed below, sequenced in a study of blood T cell repertoires in COVID-19. The table came from immunoSEQ multiplex PCR; TCRdb's copy has only in-frame clones and leaves some out. The profile shows around 70,000 clones, around 80% of them singletons. The sequenced material came from peripheral blood. These receptors originate from a human donor in a cohort sampled during active COVID-19.

J is TRBJ2-1 and V is TRBV19; 7 bases align to TRBD2. CDR3 size: 16 residues. The V gene's germline CDR1 is LNHDA and CDR2 SQIVND (reference sequence). V shed 6 bases and J 0 bases; nucleotides not matched to a gene: 8. CDR3 coding DNA: TGTGCCAGTAGCCCCCCGGCGGGAGTCTCCTACAATGAGCAGTTCTTC. Amino acids: CASSPPAGVSYNEQFF.

The chain has TRBV21-1 and TRBJ2-7; TRBD1 is the table's D call, not checked against the DNA. TRBV21-1 is an annotated pseudogene. This CDR3 region has 16 residues. In DNA, the CDR3 is TGTGCCAGCAGCAAAGATTTGGACAGCCGTTACTACGAGCAGTACTTC. Amino acid sequence: CASSKDLDSRYYEQYF.

There are a few counts of this clone. The genes are TRBV7-3 and TRBJ2-5, with a tentative D call TRBD2 (6 bases). The germline CDR1 and CDR2 sequences are SGHTA and FQGTGA. V shed 5 bases and J shed 5 bases, with 15 bases lying between them. The CDR3 sequence is 14 residues long. The CDR3 reads CASSVSGGRETQYF. CDR3 bases: TGTGCCAGCAGCGTGTCTGGAGGGAGGGAGACCCAGTACTTC.

This chain connects TRBV4-1 to TRBJ1-2, with 7 positions matching TRBD1. The CDR3 is 12 residues long. V shed 4 bases and J 6 bases; nucleotides not matched to a gene: 2. Germline CDR1 and CDR2: MGHRA and YSYEKL. CDR3: CASSPTGDGYTF. The CDR3 DNA reads TGCGCCAGCAGCCCTACAGGGGATGGCTACACCTTC.

V gene TRBV9 combines with J gene TRBJ2-3; D is uncertain. CDR3 size: 12 residues. V shed 0 bases and J shed 5 bases, with 4 bases lying between them. The germline V gene has CDR1 SGDLS and CDR2 YYNGEE. Here the CDR3 DNA reads TGTGCCAGCAGCGTAGATCAAGATACGCAGTATTTT. It encodes CASSVDQDTQYF.

This sequence joins TRBV9 and TRBJ2-5, with 9 bases that match TRBD2. V lost 0 bases, J lost 5 bases, and 11 bases stayed unmatched. The CDR3 has 17 amino acids. Germline lookup yields CDR1 SGDLS and CDR2 YYNGEE. The CDR3 loop reads CASSVGLLAGSMETQYF. In DNA, the CDR3 is TGTGCCAGCAGCGTAGGGTTGCTAGCGGGAAGTATGGAGACCCAGTACTTC.

This chain uses TRBV5-1 with TRBJ1-6, with D perhaps matching TRBD1 (6 bases). The germline gives CDR1 SGHRS, CDR2 YFSETQ. The CDR3 runs 14 residues. Between the trimmed V and J ends, which lost 0 bases and 9 bases, there was a span of 10 bases. CDR3 sequence: CASSLDRAVSPLHF. Written as DNA, the CDR3 is TGCGCCAGCAGCTTGGACAGGGCGGTTTCACCCCTCCACTTT.

The gene calls are TRBV2 and TRBJ2-1; D may be TRBD1 (6 bases). Germline-derived CDR1 and CDR2 are SNHLY and FYNNEI. The germline V and J ends were trimmed by 3 bases and 3 bases, with 15 bases remaining between them. CDR3 length equals 16 residues. In DNA form, the CDR3 reads TGTGCCAGCAGTGATCAAGGACAGCGAAACTACAATGAGCAGTTCTTC. This translates into CASSDQGQRNYNEQFF.

This clone has only a few counts. The rearrangement joins TRBV27 to TRBJ2-3; D may be TRBD2 (6 bases). The V gene lost 7 bases and the J gene lost 10 bases, with 12 bases spanning the gap. The germline V gene has CDR1 MNHEY and CDR2 SMNVEV (reference sequence). The CDR3 length is 11 residues. In DNA, the CDR3 is TGTGCCAGCACTAGCGCCAAGGCGCAGTATTTT. This sequence encodes CASTSAKAQYF.

The J gene is TRBJ2-7, the V gene TRBV28; 8 bases are shared with TRBD2. This CDR3 region has 16 residues. J gave up 2 bases and V 6 bases, and 12 bases lay outside the gene matches. CDR1 and CDR2 (germline): MDHEN, SYDVKM. The CDR3: CASSFGGARRAYEQYF. CDR3 coding DNA: TGTGCCAGCAGCTTCGGGGGGGCACGGAGGGCCTACGAGCAGTACTTC.

The CDR3 DNA follows: TGTGCCAGCAGTTCGAACAGTGAATATGGCTACACCTTC. This gives the protein CASSSNSEYGYTF. This chain joins TRBV12-3 or TRBV12-4 and TRBJ1-2, with no clear D. The CDR3 is 13 amino acids. V was cut by 4 bases and J by 5 bases, with 11 bases left in between.

This chain joins TRBV18 and TRBJ1-4, with 10 bases matching TRBD1. V lost 3 bases, J lost 8 bases, and 6 bases stayed unmatched. CDR1 and CDR2 (germline): KGHSH, LQKENI. The CDR3 contains 15 residues. DNA for the CDR3: TGTGCCAGCTCACCCCCGGGACAGGGGAACGAAAAACTGTTTTTT. Encoded protein: CASSPPGQGNEKLFF.

The V call is TRBV3-1 (or the pseudogene TRBV3-2), the J call TRBJ2-7, with D possibly TRBD1 on 6 matching bases. V was shortened by 4 bases and J by 1 base, with 8 bases between the two germline ends. The CDR3 has 13 amino acids. In germline, CDR1 is LGHDT, CDR2 YNNKEL (reference sequence). CDR3 protein: CASSRGQSYEQYF. The CDR3 nucleotides are TGTGCCAGCAGCCGCGGACAGTCCTACGAGCAGTACTTC.

The rearrangement links TRBV18 to TRBJ2-1, with D possibly matching TRBD2 (6 bases). V lost 5 bases and J lost 8, with 16 bases in between. Germline CDR1 and CDR2: KGHSH and LQKENI. CDR3 length: 14 amino acids. The CDR3: CASSTPLASDEQFF. The CDR3 bases are TGTGCCAGCTCAACCCCCCTAGCGAGCGATGAGCAGTTCTTC.

This chain links TRBV21-1 with TRBJ2-7; the D segment call TRBD1 is taken from the table without a DNA check. TRBV21-1 is a pseudogene. This CDR3 region has 14 residues. The CDR3 protein is CASKIRDRTYEQYF. CDR3 nucleotides: TGTGCCAGCAAAATCCGGGACAGAACCTACGAGCAGTACTTC.

This sequence joins TRBV6-2 or TRBV6-3 and TRBJ1-2; 7 nucleotides agree with TRBD1. The CDR3 sequence is 14 residues long. V shed 0 bases, J shed 3 bases, and the junction held 1 base outside the gene matches. Germline V lookup: CDR1 MNHEY, CDR2 SVGEGT. CDR3 in amino acids: CASSYSGQYYGYTF. CDR3 nucleotide sequence: TGTGCCAGCAGTTACTCGGGACAGTACTATGGCTACACCTTC.

As DNA, the CDR3 is TGTGCCAGCAGTTCCCCCCGTTTAGCGGCCTCCTACGAGCAGTACTTC. Translated, it gives CASSSPRLAASYEQYF. J is TRBJ2-7 and V is TRBV6-2 or TRBV6-3, with a weak D call TRBD2 (6 bases). The CDR3 covers 16 residues. Germline CDR1 and CDR2: MNHEY and SVGEGT. Trimming cost V 4 bases and J 0 bases, with 16 bases left between them.

The chain recombines TRBV19 with TRBJ2-7; 7 bases are a match to TRBD1. This CDR3 contains 14 residues. Germline V gene data show CDR1 as LNHDA and CDR2 as SQIVND (reference sequence). Losses at the gene ends were 8 bases for V and 5 bases for J; bases not matched to a gene: 12. Written as DNA, the CDR3 is TGTGCCAGTCAGAGAGGGGCAGGGGGTCACGAGCAGTACTTC. Translating it yields CASQRGAGGHEQYF.